This is a list of T cell receptor beta chains from one sample in a study of cytomegalovirus exposure and HLA in healthy donors. The repertoire was sequenced with immunoSEQ multiplex PCR; TCRdb's copy has only in-frame clones and lacks some. The sample records over 200,000 clones, about 90% being singletons. What was sequenced was PBMCs. These receptor sequences come from a young woman in good health and CMV-seronegative. The CDR3 runs from the conserved cysteine through the conserved F or W. The D gene is left open where the match is weak. Size values are once, few and many counts, or a class for expanded clones, and some rows have none.

V gene	clone size	J gene	D gene	CDR3 DNA	CDR3 protein
TRBV28	NA	TRBJ1-5	TRBD1	TGTGCCAGCAGTCGACAGGGAGGTCAGCCCCAGCATTTT	CASSRQGGQPQHF
TRBV5-1	NA	TRBJ2-3	TRBD2	TGCGCCAGCAGCAGCATAGCGGGTCCGGGAGCGCAGTATTTT	CASSSIAGPGAQYF
TRBV27	NA	TRBJ2-2	TRBD2	TGTGCCAGCAGTTCCCCGTCGGGAGGAAACACCGGGGAGCTGTTTTTT	CASSSPSGGNTGELFF
TRBV30	NA	TRBJ1-1	NA	TGTGCCTGGAGTGTAGGAGGGGACACTGAAGCTTTCTTT	CAWSVGGDTEAFF
TRBV20-1	NA	TRBJ1-1	NA	TGCAGTGCTAGCCGGAACACTGAAGCTTTCTTT	CSASRNTEAFF
TRBV7-3	NA	TRBJ1-3	TRBD1	TGTGCCAGCAGCTGGGACAGGGGTTCAGCTGGAAACACCATATATTTT	CASSWDRGSAGNTIYF
TRBV6-4	NA	TRBJ1-1	NA	TGTGCCAGCAGTGACTCAAACTGGGCTTACAGGGAGGGTACTGAAGCTTTCTTT	CASSDSNWAYREGTEAFF
TRBV6-5	NA	TRBJ2-1	TRBD1	TGTGCCAGCAGTTACTCGCCGGCAGGGGGCAGGGATGAGCAGTTCTTC	CASSYSPAGGRDEQFF
TRBV28	NA	TRBJ2-5	NA	TGTGCCAGCAGTCTCATCGGAGCGAGACAAGAGACCCAGTACTTC	CASSLIGARQETQYF
TRBV27	NA	TRBJ2-5	TRBD1	TGTGCCAGCAGTTTTCACCCAGGGGGAGAGACCCAGTACTTC	CASSFHPGGETQYF
TRBV5-1	NA	TRBJ2-7	TRBD2	TGCGCCAGCAGCGTGGGGACAGGGATGGCTAGCGGGAGGAACGAGCAGTACTTC	CASSVGTGMASGRNEQYF
TRBV28	few	TRBJ2-4	NA	TGTGCCAGCAGTTTAGACAGCTACATTCAGTACTTC	CASSLDSYIQYF
TRBV2	NA	TRBJ2-5	NA	TGTGCCAGCAGTGTCCCAGCGGCCGACCAAGAGACCCAGTACTTC	CASSVPAADQETQYF
TRBV6-1	NA	TRBJ2-3	TRBD2	TGTGCCAGCAGGGATCCTAGCGGCTATCCTACGCAGTATTTT	CASRDPSGYPTQYF
TRBV6-1	NA	TRBJ1-4	NA	TGTGCCAGCAGTGAGCCGGACACCCACTGGGAAAAACTGTTTTTT	CASSEPDTHWEKLFF
TRBV21-1	once	TRBJ1-5	NA	TGTGCCAACACCGGGGACACAGGGAAAGGTGCGGGCAATCAGCCCCAGCATTTT	CANTGDTGKGAGNQPQHF
TRBV19	NA	TRBJ1-2	NA	TGTGCCAGTAAGCGCGGGGGAGTCGGTGGTTTTAATGGCTACACCTTC	CASKRGGVGGFNGYTF
TRBV10-1	NA	TRBJ2-5	NA	TGCGCCAGCAGTGGGGAGTGGGCCCAGTACTTC	CASSGEWAQYF
TRBV18	once	TRBJ1-1	NA	TGTGCCAGCTCACCACTCGACAGAAACACTGAAGCTTTCTTT	CASSPLDRNTEAFF
TRBV6-5	NA	TRBJ1-2	TRBD1	TGTGCCAGCAGTACCGGGACAGGGCCCTCTGGCTACACCTTC	CASSTGTGPSGYTF